One and the same sample provided the 30 T cell receptor beta chains below, sequenced in a study of cytomegalovirus exposure and HLA in healthy donors. PCR amplification relied on 60 Vbeta primers (plus 13 Jbeta primers). Libraries were prepared by immunoSEQ multiplex PCR; TCRdb keeps only in-frame clonotypes and omits some of them. The table has some 150,000 clones, roughly 73% seen once; the top ten hold around 1.5%. What was sequenced was PBMCs. Source of these receptors: a female donor in good health and CMV-seronegative.

The CDR3: CSVEDSGGDYEQYF. CDR3 bases: TGCAGCGTTGAAGATTCGGGCGGGGACTACGAGCAGTACTTC. The V and J genes are TRBV29-1 and TRBJ2-7; a possible D gene is TRBD2 (6 bases). Trimming removed 0 bases from V and 3 bases from J, with 12 bases in between. Germline V lookup: CDR1 SQVTM, CDR2 ANQGSEA. This CDR3 region has 14 residues.

This clone occurred once. This chain uses TRBV11-3 with TRBJ2-7, with a weak D call TRBD2 (6 bases). Germline lookup yields CDR1 SGHNT and CDR2 YENEEA. V was shortened by 8 bases and J by 0 bases, with 17 bases between the two germline ends. CDR3 length: 15 amino acids. The CDR3 spells CASAQGTSTSYEQYF. The CDR3 DNA sequence: TGTGCCAGCGCCCAAGGGACTTCAACCTCCTACGAGCAGTACTTC.

Written as DNA, the CDR3 is TGCGCCAGCAGCAGCGGGAGGACCAACACCGGGGAGCTGTTTTTT. Amino acid sequence: CASSSGRTNTGELFF. The chain employs TRBV10-1 and TRBJ2-2; 9 bases line up with TRBD2. CDR1 and CDR2 from the germline V gene are WNHNN and SYGVQD (reference sequence). The CDR3 contains 15 residues. V trimming: 6 bases; J trimming: 2 bases; junction bases outside the gene matches: 4.

This clone was detected once. The chain carries TRBV5-1 and TRBJ2-4; 9 bases align to TRBD1. The CDR3 is made up of 17 amino acids. Germline V lookup: CDR1 SGHRS, CDR2 YFSETQ. Trimming took 4 bases from V and 1 from J; bases not matched to a gene: 9. The CDR3 DNA reads TGCGCCAGCAGCAGCCACACAGGGGGCTCGGCCAAAAACATTCAGTACTTC. Protein: CASSSHTGGSAKNIQYF.

Comment on this clone: The junction and the germline gene differ at one end; a read error may be behind it. The J gene is TRBJ1-2, the V gene TRBV6-5; tentatively, D is TRBD1 (5 bases). This CDR3 spans 15 amino acids. CDR1 is MNHEY and CDR2 is SVGAGI in the germline V gene. CDR3 protein: CASREFREVNYGYPF. The CDR3 coding sequence is TGTGCCAGCAGAGAATTCAGGGAAGTTAACTATGGCTACCCCTTC.

This chain uses TRBV7-2 with TRBJ2-5; 10 nucleotides line up with TRBD1. CDR3 length equals 16 residues. Germline CDR1 reads SGHTA; CDR2 reads FQGNSA. V lost 5 bases and J lost 1; bases outside the gene matches: 7. This CDR3 is CASSPPGQGRQETQYF. The CDR3 DNA is TGTGCCAGCAGCCCCCCGGGACAGGGGCGCCAAGAGACCCAGTACTTC. Together with reference TRBV7-2 and TRBJ2-5, the CDR3 gives the full variable domain: GAGVSQSPSNKVTEKGKDVELRCDPISGHTALYWYRQSLGQGLEFLIYFQGNSAPDKSGLPSDRFSAERTGGSVSTLTIQRTQQEDSAVYLCASSPPGQGRQETQYFGPGTRLLVL.

The chain employs TRBV5-1 and TRBJ1-5, with 7 bases aligning to TRBD1. This CDR3 contains 16 residues. J gave up 5 bases and V 2 bases, and 10 bases lay outside the gene matches. The germline gives CDR1 SGHRS, CDR2 YFSETQ. CDR3 sequence reads: CASSLVPWTGHQPQHF. For the CDR3, the DNA is TGCGCCAGCAGCTTAGTACCCTGGACAGGCCATCAGCCCCAGCATTTT.

This clone was counted a single time. The chain couples TRBV27 to TRBJ2-1; a possible D gene is TRBD2 (6 bases). Trimming removed 2 bases at V and 2 bases at J, with 7 bases between. The CDR3 sequence is 14 residues long. Germline V CDR1 and CDR2: MNHEY, SMNVEV (reference sequence). DNA of the CDR3: TGTGCCAGCAGTTTAGGGGGGACCTACAATGAGCAGTTCTTC. Translated, it gives CASSLGGTYNEQFF.

This rearrangement joins TRBV27 to TRBJ2-7; D perhaps matches TRBD2 (5 bases). Germline lookup yields CDR1 MNHEY and CDR2 SMNVEV (reference sequence). There are 15 residues in the CDR3. Trimming cost V 4 bases and J 4 bases, with 17 bases left between them. CDR3 in DNA: TGTGCCAGCAGTTCGCTCCCGGAGGTAGCTTACGAGCAGTACTTC. It yields the protein CASSSLPEVAYEQYF.

The V call is TRBV7-2, the J call TRBJ1-2; TRBD1 might be the D (5 bases). CDR3 size: 15 residues. Germline CDR1 and CDR2: SGHTA and FQGNSA. Trimming removed 3 bases from V and 3 bases from J, with 14 bases in between. CDR3 sequence: CASSFFRREDYGYTF. The CDR3 region has the DNA TGTGCCAGCAGCTTCTTCCGCAGGGAAGACTATGGCTACACCTTC.

This clone has just a few counts. The J gene is TRBJ1-1, the V gene TRBV30, with a tentative D call TRBD1 (6 bases). The V and J ends lost 7 bases and 1 base respectively, with 13 bases between them. This CDR3 is 13 amino acids long. Germline V gene data show CDR1 as GTSNPN and CDR2 as SVGIG (reference sequence). The CDR3 DNA follows: TGTGCCTTTCGCCGGGACACGAACACTGAAGCTTTCTTT. It yields the protein CAFRRDTNTEAFF.

The chain has TRBV7-6 and TRBJ1-1; D might be TRBD1 (5 bases). This CDR3 comprises 15 residues. Germline V lookup: CDR1 SGHVS, CDR2 FNYEAQ. V was trimmed by 7 bases and J by 1 base, leaving 16 bases between them. The CDR3 DNA reads TGTGCCAGCACCCAAAAGGCAGGGCAGAACACTGAAGCTTTCTTT. It codes for CASTQKAGQNTEAFF.

The rearrangement uses TRBV6-1 and TRBJ2-1, with 10 bases identical to TRBD1. V gave up 4 bases and J gave up 8 bases; unmatched junction bases: 8. The length of the CDR3 is 15 residues. From germline, CDR1 is MNHNS and CDR2 SASEGT. The CDR3 is CASSARQGAIDEQFF. The CDR3 bases are TGTGCCAGCAGTGCCCGACAGGGGGCAATCGATGAGCAGTTCTTC.

This clone appeared once. This sequence joins TRBV9 and TRBJ2-2; 10 bases fit TRBD2. The CDR3 spans 17 residues. V was clipped by 7 bases and J by 7 bases; unmatched bases: 16. Germline V gives CDR1 SGDLS, CDR2 YYNGEE. CDR3 loop: CASRGSASGSHGGELFF. The DNA of the CDR3 is TGTGCCAGCCGCGGGTCGGCTAGCGGGAGTCATGGCGGGGAGCTGTTTTTT.

V gene TRBV2 combines with J gene TRBJ2-1; TRBD2 matches 10 bases. The CDR3 runs 15 residues. J lost 6 bases, V lost 7 bases, and 9 bases had no gene match. Germline V CDR1 and CDR2: SNHLY, FYNNEI. The CDR3 nucleotides are TGTGCCAGCAATCGGCCTAGCGGGAGACCCAATGAGCAGTTCTTC. Protein sequence: CASNRPSGRPNEQFF.

This rearrangement joins TRBV7-2 to TRBJ2-5; 11 bases are shared with TRBD1. With V trimmed by 5 bases and J by 3 bases, 5 bases remained unmatched. The germline V gene has CDR1 SGHTA and CDR2 FQGNSA. There are 15 residues in the CDR3. CDR3 nucleotide sequence: TGTGCCAGCAGCGACCGGGACAGGGGGGAAGAGACCCAGTACTTC. Translating it yields CASSDRDRGEETQYF. Variable domain in full (rest from reference TRBV7-2 and TRBJ2-5): GAGVSQSPSNKVTEKGKDVELRCDPISGHTALYWYRQSLGQGLEFLIYFQGNSAPDKSGLPSDRFSAERTGGSVSTLTIQRTQQEDSAVYLCASSDRDRGEETQYFGPGTRLLVL.

CDR3 protein: CASSFDQVFSEAFF. The CDR3 nucleotides are TGTGCCAGCAGTTTTGACCAGGTTTTCTCTGAAGCTTTCTTT. The rearrangement links TRBV28 to TRBJ1-1, with D unresolved. Trimming removed 3 bases from V and 6 bases from J, with 14 bases in between. CDR1 is MDHEN and CDR2 is SYDVKM in the germline V gene. The CDR3 is made up of 14 amino acids.

This rearrangement joins TRBV6-1 to TRBJ2-2, with D tentatively TRBD1 (5 bases). The ends were cut back, 2 bases at V and 2 bases at J, with 9 bases in the middle. The CDR3 has 15 amino acids. Germline V CDR1 and CDR2: MNHNS, SASEGT. In nucleotides, the CDR3 is TGTGCCAGCAGTGAACGCCAGGGAAACACCGGGGAGCTGTTTTTT. This codes for CASSERQGNTGELFF.

The chain employs TRBV6-6 and TRBJ2-1; tentatively, D is TRBD1 (5 bases). Germline CDR1 MNHNY, CDR2 SVGAGI (reference sequence). The CDR3 sequence is 13 residues long. Trimming took 4 bases from V and 2 from J, leaving 6 bases between them. The CDR3 sequence: CASSLQAYNEQFF. CDR3 nucleotide sequence: TGTGCCAGCAGTTTACAGGCCTACAATGAGCAGTTCTTC.

The chain couples TRBV30 to TRBJ2-5, with 16 positions matching TRBD2. After removal of 6 bases from V and 11 bases from J, the junction contained 9 bases not matched to a gene. Germline V CDR1 and CDR2: GTSNPN, SVGIG (reference sequence). The CDR3 extends over 14 amino acids. DNA for the CDR3: TGTGCCTGCGAACCGGGACTAGCGGGAGGGGAGCAGTACTTC. Amino acid sequence: CACEPGLAGGEQYF.

The chain employs TRBV11-3 and TRBJ2-1, with TRBD2 identical over 9 bases. J was trimmed by 4 bases and V by 0 bases; bases with no gene match: 4. The germline V gene has CDR1 SGHNT and CDR2 YENEEA. This CDR3 is 16 amino acids long. The CDR3: CASSLEVAGVYNEQFF. In DNA form, the CDR3 reads TGTGCCAGCAGCTTAGAAGTAGCGGGGGTTTACAATGAGCAGTTCTTC.

The rearrangement links TRBV18 to TRBJ1-6; TRBD1 aligns across 7 bases. There are 16 residues in the CDR3. Germline V CDR1 and CDR2: KGHSH, LQKENI. Trimming cost V 6 bases and J 9 bases; bases outside gene matches: 14. The CDR3 DNA reads as TGTGCCAGCTCGCCTTCGGGGACAGTCTTGGGTTCACCCCTCCACTTT. Its protein is CASSPSGTVLGSPLHF. The whole variable domain, filled in from reference TRBV18 and TRBJ1-6, reads NAGVMQNPRHLVRRRGQEARLRCSPMKGHSHVYWYRQLPEEGLKFMVYLQKENIIDESGMPKERFSAEFPKEGPSILRIQQVVRGDSAAYFCASSPSGTVLGSPLHFGNGTRLTVT.

This sequence joins TRBV6-1 and TRBJ2-7; 7 bases match TRBD1. The length of the CDR3 is 15 residues. J was trimmed by 0 bases and V by 5 bases; bases with no gene match: 7. Germline CDR1 reads MNHNS; CDR2 reads SASEGT. This CDR3 reads CASSTTGASSYEQYF. DNA for the CDR3: TGTGCCAGCAGTACCACAGGGGCGAGCTCCTACGAGCAGTACTTC.

V gene TRBV11-3 combines with J gene TRBJ2-2; TRBD1 agrees at 9 bases. The CDR3 sequence is 17 residues long. The V segment lost 1 base and the J segment 3 bases; nucleotides outside the gene matches: 6. Germline V gene sequence: CDR1 SGHNT, CDR2 YENEEA. The CDR3 DNA reads TGTGCCAGCAGCTTAGGGGACAGGGTGAAGGACACCGGGGAGCTGTTTTTT. Its protein product is CASSLGDRVKDTGELFF.

The chain couples TRBV6-6 to TRBJ2-7, with D possibly TRBD1 on 6 matching bases. CDR1 is MNHNY and CDR2 is SVGAGI in the germline V gene (reference sequence). CDR3 size: 15 residues. V lost 7 bases, J lost 4 bases, and 20 bases lay in between. CDR3 in DNA: TGTGCCAGCAAGCAATCGGGACAAGTACTATACGAGCAGTACTTC. Encoded protein: CASKQSGQVLYEQYF.

The chain couples TRBV28 to TRBJ1-1; tentative D call: TRBD1 (5 bases). The CDR3 runs to 14 residues. The V end was cut by 5 bases, the J end by 4 bases, with 14 bases between. Germline values: CDR1 MDHEN, CDR2 SYDVKM. As DNA, the CDR3 is TGTGCCAGCAGTCCTCAGGGTGGCGGCACTGAAGCTTTCTTT. Its translation is CASSPQGGGTEAFF.

This clone was counted a single time. This chain joins TRBV19 and TRBJ1-1; 8 nucleotides agree with TRBD1. Trimming at V came to 1 base and at J to 5 bases, leaving 3 bases not matched to a gene. The CDR3 covers 14 residues. Looked up from germline, CDR1 is LNHDA and CDR2 is SQIVND (reference sequence). CDR3 coding DNA: TGTGCCAGTAGTATAGGCAGGGGGCCGACTGAAGCTTTCTTT. Amino acid sequence: CASSIGRGPTEAFF.

This clone came up once. This chain joins TRBV5-1 and TRBJ2-3; perhaps TRBD1 as D (5 bases). The CDR3 loop spans 15 amino acids. V lost 4 bases and J lost 5, with 17 bases in between. Germline loops: CDR1 SGHRS, CDR2 YFSETQ. The CDR3 region has the DNA TGCGCCAGCAGCCCCGGACAACAATTCCTAGATACGCAGTATTTT. As protein: CASSPGQQFLDTQYF.

The gene calls are TRBV15 and TRBJ1-2; 7 bases are a match to TRBD1. Germline CDR1 reads LNHNV; CDR2 reads YYDKDF (reference sequence). The CDR3 totals 15 residues. V shed 0 bases, J shed 8 bases, and the junction held 9 bases outside the gene matches. The CDR3 spells CATSRDMTGLGGYTF. DNA of the CDR3: TGTGCCACCAGCAGAGATATGACAGGGCTCGGGGGCTACACCTTC. Combining the CDR3 with reference TRBV15 and TRBJ1-2 gives the whole variable domain DAMVIQNPRYQVTQFGKPVTLSCSQTLNHNVMYWYQQKSSQAPKLLFHYYDKDFNNEADTPDNFQSRRPNTSFCFLDIRSPGLGDTAMYLCATSRDMTGLGGYTFGSGTRLTVV.

In DNA form, the CDR3 reads TGTGCCTGGAGTCAGGGGGCTGGTACAGATACGCAGTATTTT. It encodes CAWSQGAGTDTQYF. The rearrangement joins TRBV30 to TRBJ2-3, with TRBD1 matching 8 bases. Looked up from germline, CDR1 is GTSNPN and CDR2 is SVGIG (reference sequence). The CDR3 covers 14 residues. V lost 2 bases, J lost 3 bases, and 4 bases stayed unmatched.